This T cell receptor (beta chain) was documented in a study of blood T cell repertoires in COVID-19. On the study more broadly: Sites in the United States, Italy and Spain provided acute and convalescent COVID-19 samples.

Original handling: Cell counts per sample came from amplifying reference gene primers. Clones were read by immunoSEQ multiplex PCR, and TCRdb kept only the in-frame ones, dropping some. V, J and clone size were drawn from that table, and D and trimming were deduced from the DNA. The data show 13,000 to 15,000 clones, roughly nine tenths seen once. This sequence was found in a human donor in a cohort sampled during active COVID-19. Sample: peripheral blood.

In DNA, the CDR3 is TGCAGCGCCTCAGCGACAGCGAGCTCCTACAATGAGCAGTTCTTC. This gives the protein CSASATASSYNEQFF. The chain links TRBV29-1 to TRBJ2-1; perhaps TRBD1 as D (5 bases). Trimming cost V 7 bases and J 0 bases, with 16 bases left between them. This CDR3 contains 15 residues. Germline CDR1 is SQVTM and CDR2 is ANQGSEA.